The entry that follows covers one T cell receptor beta chain sequence. Its antigen is unidentified. Clones were read by immunoSEQ multiplex PCR, and TCRdb kept only the in-frame ones, dropping some. The sample carries 150,000 to 200,000 clones, approximately 80% recorded once. This sample was included in a study of cytomegalovirus exposure and HLA in healthy donors. Study as a whole: It was reported in a later analysis that the same platform had been used for the roughly 110 validation repertoires as for the approximately 730 first-cohort repertoires. Study results and caveats: In the roughly 120 validation repertoires, a later analysis found that first-cohort TCR clusters tended to co-occur. Cytomegalovirus-associated TCR beta chains were listed, numbering more than 150. It was reported that the classifier diagnosed cytomegalovirus status with high specificity and sensitivity in both the original and validation cohorts.

This CDR3 is 19 amino acids long. Germline V gene sequence: CDR1 GTSNPN, CDR2 SVGIG (reference sequence). Germline trimming cut 3 bases from V and 4 bases from J; bases unmatched to any gene: 20. The sequence was collected from a man aged 18 to 29 in good health and CMV-seropositive. V usage is TRBV30 and J usage is TRBJ1-5; TRBD1 agrees at 8 bases. The sequenced sample consisted of PBMCs. The CDR3 region is CAWSRRTGSLLKSNQPQHF. CDR3 DNA: TGTGCCTGGAGCCGCCGGACAGGGTCGCTGCTAAAAAGTAATCAGCCCCAGCATTTT.